This entry lists 16 T cell receptor beta chains sequenced from one sample in a study of T cell responses to AZD1222 COVID-19 vaccine. Assay used: immunoSEQ multiplex PCR; TCRdb lists only in-frame clones, some missing. The sample has around 160,000 clones; about 90% are singletons. Sequenced material: peripheral blood, taken on day 0 of AZD1222 vaccination. These receptors were taken from an adult in good health.

This chain links TRBV12-3 or TRBV12-4 with TRBJ2-7; D remains ambiguous. Trimming removed 2 bases from V and 2 bases from J, with 7 bases in between. The CDR3 has 13 residues. This chain's CDR3 is CASSLNRPYEQYF. In DNA, the CDR3 is TGTGCCAGCAGTTTAAACCGCCCCTACGAGCAGTACTTC.

The chain combines TRBV27 with TRBJ1-2; TRBD1 agrees at 7 bases. Per the germline V gene, CDR1 is MNHEY and CDR2 is SMNVEV (reference sequence). There are 16 residues in the CDR3. Trimming took 3 bases from V and 5 from J; bases not matched to a gene: 12. This CDR3 is CASSFRGATGIYGYTF. The CDR3, as DNA: TGTGCCAGCAGTTTCCGGGGGGCGACAGGGATTTATGGCTACACCTTC.

The rearrangement joins TRBV7-8 to TRBJ2-7; 10 bases agree with TRBD2. From germline, CDR1 is SGHVS and CDR2 FQNEAQ. The CDR3 is 15 residues long. V gave up 5 bases and J gave up 2 bases; unmatched junction bases: 6. The CDR3 spells CASSPGTSDPYEQYF. The DNA of the CDR3 is TGTGCCAGCAGCCCCGGGACTAGCGACCCCTACGAGCAGTACTTC.

The V call is TRBV18, the J call TRBJ1-2, with 7 bases aligning to TRBD1. Germline values: CDR1 KGHSH, CDR2 LQKENI. With 2 bases clipped from V and 2 bases from J, the junction kept 8 bases outside the gene matches. The CDR3 has 16 residues. Written as DNA, the CDR3 is TGTGCCAGCTCACCAACCCTAGAGGGGGCGAACTATGGCTACACCTTC. Encoded protein: CASSPTLEGANYGYTF.

This clone came up once. The CDR3 sequence is CASSPHELREQFF. DNA for the CDR3: TGTGCCAGCAGTCCCCACGAATTACGGGAGCAGTTCTTC. The chain couples TRBV27 to TRBJ2-1; D not resolved. The germline V gene has CDR1 MNHEY and CDR2 SMNVEV (reference sequence). Trimming left V 5 bases short and J 10 bases short, with 15 bases between. The CDR3 runs 13 residues.

The gene calls are TRBV28 and TRBJ1-6, with 7 bases identical to TRBD1. Looked up from germline, CDR1 is MDHEN and CDR2 is SYDVKM. CDR3 length equals 13 residues. V lost 6 bases to trimming and J lost 7 bases; unmatched junction nucleotides: 3. DNA of the CDR3: TGTGCCAGCAGGACAGGGAGGAATTCACCCCTCCACTTT. Amino acid sequence: CASRTGRNSPLHF. Supplemented by reference TRBV28 and TRBJ1-6, the full variable domain reads DVKVTQSSRYLVKRTGEKVFLECVQDMDHENMFWYRQDPGLGLRLIYFSYDVKMKEKGDIPEGYSVSREKKERFSLILESASTNQTSMYLCASRTGRNSPLHFGNGTRLTVT.

The rearrangement links TRBV7-2 to TRBJ1-2; no reliable D call. The CDR3 loop spans 14 amino acids. Germline values: CDR1 SGHTA, CDR2 FQGNSA. V lost 5 bases and J lost 4, with 14 bases in between. Written as DNA, the CDR3 is TGTGCCAGCAGCCCCGCCACGGGGAGCTATGGCTACACCTTC. Its translation is CASSPATGSYGYTF.

This clone was detected a few times. V gene TRBV4-2 combines with J gene TRBJ1-3; no reliable D call. V was cut by 4 bases and J by 0 bases, with 10 bases left in between. There are 15 residues in the CDR3. Germline V gene lookup returns CDR1 LGHNA and CDR2 YNFKEQ. CDR3 sequence: CASSPQPSSGNTIYF. The CDR3 DNA reads as TGTGCCAGCAGCCCACAACCATCCTCTGGAAACACCATATATTTT.

V is TRBV5-5 and J is TRBJ2-1; 7 positions agree with TRBD2. The ends lost 2 bases at V and 1 base at J; junction bases unmatched: 3. The germline gives CDR1 SGHKS, CDR2 YYEKEE (reference sequence). The CDR3 has 15 amino acids. CDR3 protein: CASSFSGNSYNEQFF. Here the CDR3 DNA reads TGTGCCAGCAGCTTCAGCGGGAATTCCTACAATGAGCAGTTCTTC.

This clone has only one observation. CDR3 region: CASSIMSPVWEQYF. The CDR3 coding sequence is TGTGCCAGCAGTATCATGTCACCCGTCTGGGAGCAGTACTTC. This chain connects TRBV28 to TRBJ2-7; D remains ambiguous. The CDR3 has 14 amino acids. Germline CDR1 and CDR2: MDHEN and SYDVKM. Trimming pared 5 bases from V and 7 bases from J, leaving 18 bases between.

The chain is built from TRBV5-1 and TRBJ2-3; 8 nucleotides align to TRBD2. CDR3 size: 18 residues. V lost 0 bases and J lost 3; bases outside the gene matches: 12. Germline V gene lookup returns CDR1 SGHRS and CDR2 YFSETQ. The CDR3 DNA reads as TGCGCCAGCAGCTTGGGCCGAACGGGAGGGTTGGAAACAGATACGCAGTATTTT. Residues: CASSLGRTGGLETDTQYF. Variable domain in full (rest from reference TRBV5-1 and TRBJ2-3): KAGVTQTPRYLIKTRGQQVTLSCSPISGHRSVSWYQQTPGQGLQFLFEYFSETQRNKGNFPGRFSGRQFSNSRSEMNVSTLELGDSALYLCASSLGRTGGLETDTQYFGPGTRLTVL.

J is TRBJ2-1 and V is TRBV2; 14 bases are a match to TRBD2. This CDR3 has 16 amino acids. J gave up 9 bases and V 6 bases, and 10 bases lay outside the gene matches. CDR1 and CDR2 (germline): SNHLY, FYNNEI. The CDR3 loop is CASRAGTSGRRGEQFF. The CDR3 DNA reads as TGTGCCAGCAGAGCCGGGACTAGCGGGAGACGAGGTGAGCAGTTCTTC.

The chain uses TRBV2 and TRBJ2-7; D is tentatively TRBD1 or TRBD2 (5 bases each). V gave up 5 bases and J gave up 2 bases, with 13 bases separating them. The CDR3 is 14 residues long. Per germline, CDR1 SNHLY and CDR2 FYNNEI. The CDR3, as DNA: TGTGCCAGCAGTAGCCGGGACCCAGCCTACGAGCAGTACTTC. As protein: CASSSRDPAYEQYF.

This chain uses TRBV11-2 with TRBJ1-1; D may be TRBD1 (6 bases). This CDR3 has 14 residues. V lost 7 bases, J lost 1 base, and 13 bases lay in between. CDR1 is SGHAT, CDR2 FQNNGV, per germline. CDR3 DNA sequence: TGTGCCAGCACCATGGGACACTCGAACACTGAAGCTTTCTTT. This codes for CASTMGHSNTEAFF.

The V and J genes are TRBV5-1 and TRBJ2-5; perhaps TRBD2 as D (6 bases). V gave up 4 bases and J gave up 5 bases, with 12 bases separating them. From germline, CDR1 is SGHRS and CDR2 YFSETQ. The CDR3 covers 13 residues. The chain's CDR3 is CASSGTSGETQYF. The CDR3 DNA sequence: TGCGCCAGCAGCGGGACCAGCGGGGAGACCCAGTACTTC.

The chain uses TRBV11-3 and TRBJ2-7, with 8 bases lining up with TRBD2. With 4 bases clipped from V and 9 bases from J, the junction kept 11 bases outside the gene matches. Germline values: CDR1 SGHNT, CDR2 YENEEA. The CDR3 covers 14 residues. The CDR3 DNA reads as TGTGCCAGCAGCTCGGGACGAAGCGGGGGACGGCAGTACTTC. Protein: CASSSGRSGGRQYF.